The sequence of this T cell receptor beta chain was determined in a study of a mutant IDH1 vaccine in newly diagnosed glioma. Study-wide background: Most had both radiotherapy and temozolomide beforehand; others had only one.

The V gene's germline CDR1 is MNHEY and CDR2 SVGAGI. The CDR3 length is 14 residues. V gave up 2 bases and J gave up 2 bases, with 9 bases separating them. This clone is a singleton in its sample. No antigen is known for it. Time point denoted: baseline, week 1 (first vaccination visit). This sample's treatment: pre-vaccination baseline after standard-of-care therapy. Each tumor in the donors was a new WHO grade 3 or 4 astrocytoma, IDH1-mutant and ATRX-lost. The study's findings and limits: Shifts in the top peripheral T cell clonotypes seemed unrelated to pseudoprogression.

Here immunoSEQ multiplex PCR was the method, and the copy in TCRdb shows in-frame clones only, minus some. The data hold some 61,000 clones, with 80% to 90% observed a single time. J is TRBJ2-5 and V is TRBV6-5; tentatively, D is TRBD1 (6 bases). This receptor was taken from a young man with glioma. Sequencing was performed on PBMCs, taken from a glioma patient treated with radiotherapy, temozolomide or both. The CDR3 region is CASSYLGAQETQYF. The CDR3 DNA is TGTGCCAGCAGTTACCTGGGGGCGCAAGAGACCCAGTACTTC.